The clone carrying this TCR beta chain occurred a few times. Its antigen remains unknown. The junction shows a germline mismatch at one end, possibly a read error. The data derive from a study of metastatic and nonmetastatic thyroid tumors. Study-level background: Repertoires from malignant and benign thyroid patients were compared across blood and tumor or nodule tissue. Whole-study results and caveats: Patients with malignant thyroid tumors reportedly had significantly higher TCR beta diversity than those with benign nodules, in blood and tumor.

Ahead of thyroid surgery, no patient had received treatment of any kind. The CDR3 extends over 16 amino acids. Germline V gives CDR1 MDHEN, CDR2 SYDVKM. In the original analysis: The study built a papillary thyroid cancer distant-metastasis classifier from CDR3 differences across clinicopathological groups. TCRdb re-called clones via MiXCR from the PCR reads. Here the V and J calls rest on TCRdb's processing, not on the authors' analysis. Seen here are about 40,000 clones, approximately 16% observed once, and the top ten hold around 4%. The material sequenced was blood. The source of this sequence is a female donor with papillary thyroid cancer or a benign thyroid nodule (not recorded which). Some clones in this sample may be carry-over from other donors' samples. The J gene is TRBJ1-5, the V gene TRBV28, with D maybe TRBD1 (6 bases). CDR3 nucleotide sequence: TGTGCCAGCAGTTTAGCACAGGGAGGGAGTAATCATCCCCAGCATTTT. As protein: CASSLAQGGSNHPQHF.